This TCR beta chain was found in a study of T cell repertoires in aging, cancer and after chemotherapy. Study-wide background: Paired samples before and after chemotherapy came from glioblastoma patients receiving temozolomide-based therapy. General study results and limits: In cancer patients, declining TCR diversity with age involved lost richness and lost evenness. Compared with age-matched healthy donors, untreated hematological or solid cancer patients showed higher blood TCR clonality.

The CDR3 consists of 22 residues. CDR1 GTSNPN and CDR2 SVGIG come from the germline V gene (reference sequence). The V segment lost 4 bases and the J segment 4 bases; nucleotides outside the gene matches: 28. Peripheral blood genomic DNA, not sorted cells or RNA, was the template. This clonotype was counted a few times. Its antigen remains unidentified. TRB rearrangements spanning V, D and J were amplified using mixed TRB-A/B primers. TCRdb analysed the multiplex PCR reads with MiXCR anew, one entry per CDR3 protein. The sample records 2,000 to 2,500 distinct CDR3 sequences, 28% being singletons. The chain has TRBV30 and TRBJ1-4; 9 nucleotides align to TRBD1. The origin of this receptor is a human donor with a solid tumor. Sequencing was carried out using blood. The CDR3 reads CAWNRGQGGPRIEWGINEKLFF. In DNA form, the CDR3 reads TGTGCCTGGAACCGGGGACAGGGTGGGCCGCGTATCGAATGGGGAATTAATGAAAAACTGTTTTTT.